This entry concerns a single T cell receptor (beta chain). This clone is assessed as medium-sized (0.01 to 0.1%). It lacks a known antigen. No clone much larger than this one lies a single base away; base qualities are absent. Using the deep immunoSEQ assay, TCR CDR3 regions were amplified from genomic DNA by multiplex PCR. Extracted genomic DNA from each cell subset was spread evenly across all wells of several immunoSEQ 96-well plates, with each plate serving as a replicate. Each replicate PCR for sorted subsets received around 0.2 ug genomic DNA, equal to roughly 33,000 T cell genomes. The purified libraries were quantified using a Qubit 3.0 fluorometer, sized with a Bioanalyzer 2100, and then quantified again using the KAPA Library Quantification kit. Each immunoSEQ 96-well plate was sequenced on its own single-read 150-cycle Illumina NextSeq 550 flow cell. Turning to the authors' computational methods: The immunoSEQ output contained only junctional sequences without quality scores, so filtering could not match that applied to full-length reads. To assign V/J genes and CDR3, sequences were annotated against IMGT germline references using PyIR, a Python wrapper for IgBLAST v1.9. Any read was removed if the V/J assignment was weak (E-value above 1e-6), the CDR3 was missing, or the read contained stop codons, out-of-frame junctions, or ambiguous translated residues. V3J clonotypes were defined by identical inferred V gene, J gene, and CDR3 amino acid sequence. To compute the percentage overlap between repertoires, the number of shared unique clonotypes was divided by the size of the smaller repertoire. Richness of each repertoire was evaluated using RTK rarefaction, the Chao1 estimator, and Recon v2.1 estimates of unobserved clonotypes. Generation probabilities were computed with OLGA for all TCRbeta clonotypes obtained by the gDNA method from several donors. TCRdb stores this immuneACCESS table with in-frame sequences only. Part of the clones is absent; in the studies checked, under half of the shortfall reflects unresolved V genes, and no reason is known for the rest. D and trimming were read from the DNA, whereas the V and J calls and clone size are those reported in that table. The sample table lists fewer than 150,000 clones, around two thirds of them with a count of one. The ten largest clonotypes hold 20% to 25% of the sample.

This specimen belongs to a study of shared clonotypes between healthy human individuals (dated by TCRdb to about 2020). Context from the whole study: The cohort comprised a couple of women and a few men aged 18 to 49 years. For each donor, CD4 naive and CD4 memory were each given three plates, CD8 naive was given two plates, and CD8 memory was given one plate. The study deeply sequenced blood TCR repertoires of 5 or 6 healthy adults to estimate repertoire size and the extent of clonotype sharing between individuals. Libraries were prepared and TCR repertoires were sequenced by different laboratories using diverse techniques, in order to increase sequencing depth and limit assay-specific biases. Between about 0.9 and 9 billion PBMCs per donor were obtained by leukapheresis. General findings and caveats noted by the study authors: Naive subsets generally had larger estimated clonotype richness than memory subsets did. Clonotypes shared by all four sorted-subset donors showed higher generation probabilities than non-shared clonotypes. The genetic and exposure-history diversity represented was limited by the small number of donors. When a few donors were compared, the shared fraction of clonotypes was roughly 4.8% for naive CD4, 3% to 4% for naive CD8, 2% to 2.5% for memory CD4, and less than 0.45% for memory CD8. Based on pairwise subsampling, the degree of clonotype sharing among donors was expected to be affected by sequencing depth. Sampling was restricted to blood, and TCR repertoires in tissues likely differ from the TCR repertoires found in blood. Incomplete sequencing was indicated by rarefaction of sorted-subset datasets, despite the large sequencing depth.

The donors were healthy, HIV-negative adults with no recently reported acute infections or vaccinations. Every donor was a Caucasian adult residing in Nashville, Tennessee, USA. CD8 memory samples combined magnetically selected CD45RO+ cells with CCR7-negative CD45RA+ effector memory (TemRA) cells. After blood collection by leukapheresis, PBMCs were isolated using Ficoll-Histopaque density gradient centrifugation and then cryopreserved in the vapor phase of liquid nitrogen. Analytical flow cytometry was used to check the purity and quantity of every magnetically sorted T cell population. From each sorted fraction, genomic DNA was isolated and quantified by UV absorbance on a Nanodrop 2000c. This receptor was obtained from a woman aged 30 to 39 in good health. Sequenced: memory CD8+ T cells sorted from blood. Per the publication, the cell subset or site label means: CD45RO+ cells pooled with CCR7-negative TemRA cells.

The sequenced DNA: TGTGCCAGCAGCTTAGTTGGTTATTACAATGAGCAGTTCTTC. The encoded protein is CASSLVGYYNEQFF. The chain joins TRBV7-2 to TRBJ2-1, with the identity of the D gene unclear. From the cysteine through the phenylalanine, the CDR3 covers 14 amino acids. CDR3 DNA only is kept here, 42 bases in frame from base 1. Looking up the germline V gene yields CDR1 SGHTA and CDR2 FQGNSA. Trimming takes 1 base from V and 4 bases from J, and the germline ends sit 8 bases apart. The full variable domain, with segments outside the CDR3 supplied by the reference TRBV7-2 and TRBJ2-1 proteins, appears as GAGVSQSPSNKVTEKGKDVELRCDPISGHTALYWYRQSLGQGLEFLIYFQGNSAPDKSGLPSDRFSAERTGGSVSTLTIQRTQQEDSAVYLCASSLVGYYNEQFFGPGTRLTVL.